This T cell receptor beta chain was identified during a study of T cells expressing NK-cell markers. Across the study: Sequencing of TCR beta repertoires drew on sorted CD3+CD56+NKG2C+, CD3+CD56+NKG2C- and CD3+CD56-NKG2C+ T cells.

Germline CDR1 LNHDA, CDR2 SQIVND (reference sequence). The CDR3 has 15 residues. With UMIs, 5'RACE template switching was used to make TCR beta cDNA. One entry per CDR3 protein, without DNA, is what TCRdb gives after re-calling the 5' RACE reads. Its clone listing holds about 430,000 distinct CDR3 sequences. This chain links TRBV19 with TRBJ1-5; absent DNA, TCRdb's TRBD1 call cannot be checked. Sequenced: blood T cells: a sorted CD56 or NKG2C T cell subset, CD4+ or CD8+ T cells, or bulk PBMC T cells (not recorded which). This clonotype was obtained from a woman in her fifties or sixties in good health. CDR3 sequence: CASSPGQGGWGPQHF.